Sequencing of this TCR beta chain was carried out in a study of monozygotic twins with inflammatory bowel disease. Details on this clonotype: Its target is unknown.

Study findings and constraints: Data gave no support to a single strong signal or clonotype associated with IBD. On the inverse Simpson index, IBD patients scored lower for TCRbeta diversity than healthy co-twins.

Used for each TCR library was about 3,800 ng of total RNA. TCRdb re-analyzed the 5' RACE reads; it lists each CDR3 protein once, without DNA. Its clone listing holds some 440,000 distinct CDR3 sequences. The sequencing input was blood. This receptor was identified in a human donor with ulcerative colitis or Crohn's disease, or a healthy co-twin of an affected twin (not recorded which).

CDR3 amino acids: CASSIETGVLEAFF. The V call is TRBV19, the J call TRBJ1-1; absent DNA, TCRdb's TRBD1 call cannot be checked. This CDR3 contains 14 residues. CDR1 is LNHDA and CDR2 is SQIVND in the germline V gene (reference sequence).